Included here is one TCR beta chain sequence, with context. The sample is drawn from a study of blood T cell repertoires in COVID-19. Study context: Samples came from the United States, Italy and Spain, spanning acute and convalescent COVID-19. T cells, B-cell-depleted T cells, or PBMCs provided the cDNA or gDNA that served as material.

Methods used by the authors: Cell counts per sample came from amplifying reference gene primers. Here immunoSEQ multiplex PCR was the method, and the copy in TCRdb shows in-frame clones only, minus some. From that table come the V and J calls and clone size; the DNA was used to work out D and trimming. The data show about 44,000 clones, 87% seen once. There are 17 residues in the CDR3. Germline V gene data show CDR1 as SGHTA and CDR2 as FQGNSA. With 2 bases clipped from V and 4 bases from J, the junction kept 11 bases outside the gene matches. Sample: peripheral blood. The clonotype comes from an elderly woman in a cohort sampled during active or convalescent COVID-19. The V gene is TRBV7-2, the J gene TRBJ1-1, with 9 bases identical to TRBD1. The CDR3 region has the DNA TGTGCCAGCAGCTTATACGTCCTGGGACAGGGAGGCACTGAAGCTTTCTTT. It codes for CASSLYVLGQGGTEAFF. The whole variable domain, filled in from reference TRBV7-2 and TRBJ1-1, reads GAGVSQSPSNKVTEKGKDVELRCDPISGHTALYWYRQSLGQGLEFLIYFQGNSAPDKSGLPSDRFSAERTGGSVSTLTIQRTQQEDSAVYLCASSLYVLGQGGTEAFFGQGTRLTVV.